This T cell receptor beta chain was captured by sequencing in a study of T-cell reconstitution after alpha-beta-depleted transplantation in children. Regarding the study as a whole: In some patients, recipient T cells and intrathymic progenitors surviving conditioning explained high day-60 diversity. Approximately two months post-transplant, alpha-beta T cells reportedly originated from several hundred expanded graft clones. The main origin of T-cell counts and diversity one year after transplant was newly produced T cells.

A library of TCRbeta sequences, prepared with unique molecular identifiers, was generated. TCRdb analysed the PCR reads with MiXCR anew, one entry per CDR3 protein. The sample has about 500,000 distinct CDR3 sequences, about an eighth seen once. Germline CDR1 is SGHTA and CDR2 is FQGNSA. The CDR3 length is 14 residues. Trimming cost V 5 bases and J 8 bases; bases outside gene matches: 7. This clonotype was recorded a few times. Its antigen is currently unknown. The source was PBMCs, mostly from graft donor cells, collected 180 days after TCRalphabeta/CD19-depleted stem cell transplant. This chain joins TRBV7-2 and TRBJ2-4, with TRBD1 matching over 9 bases. This clonotype was sampled from a female patient aged 2-9 years who had a stem cell transplant for aplastic anemia, so the T cells may come from the graft donor. Here the CDR3 reads CASSHDRGGDIQYF. The CDR3 region has the DNA TGTGCCAGCAGCCACGACAGGGGGGGAGACATTCAGTACTTC.